The clone carrying this T cell receptor beta chain was detected a few times. The antigen remains undetermined. This sample is drawn from a study of identical twins. Per the germline V gene, CDR1 is DFQATT and CDR2 is SNEGSKA (reference sequence). V was pared by 2 bases and J by 4 bases, with 12 bases between. The CDR3 totals 14 residues. TCRdb fed the 5' RACE reads into MiXCR, producing one record per CDR3 protein. The table includes 200,000 to 250,000 distinct CDR3 sequences, roughly a tenth detected once. Study-level results: Within monozygotic twins, out-of-frame TCR alpha sharing was underestimated by the models.

This clonotype originated in a man in his fifties in good health. Sequenced input: memory T cells sorted from blood. This chain links TRBV20-1 with TRBJ2-1, with D uncertain. CDR3 bases: TGCAGTGCTAGATCTCGGCAGGAATACAATGAGCAGTTCTTC. This encodes CSARSRQEYNEQFF.